This T cell receptor (beta chain) was documented in a study of radiotherapy plus CTLA-4 blockade in lung cancer. Overall study: Objective responses were observed in 15% to 20% of patients, and disease control was achieved by 30% to 40%.

Study observations and caveats: Expansion in blood of tumor-derived TCR clones was seen after radiotherapy plus ipilimumab.

Germline trimming cut 4 bases from V and 4 bases from J; bases unmatched to any gene: 6. This CDR3 comprises 15 residues. Germline CDR1 reads SGHDT; CDR2 reads YYEEEE. Clones were read by immunoSEQ multiplex PCR, and TCRdb kept only the in-frame ones, dropping some. The sample records some 60,000 clones, roughly 80% being singletons. Of note for this clone: Its antigen remains unknown.

This receptor was obtained from a human donor with non-small cell lung cancer who had a complete response to radiotherapy plus ipilimumab. The chain links TRBV5-6 to TRBJ2-1; 9 nucleotides align to TRBD2. Sequences were derived from peripheral blood, sampled from a patient treated with radiotherapy plus ipilimumab. CDR3 sequence reads: CASSAASGDYNEQFF. CDR3 coding DNA: TGTGCCAGCAGCGCTGCTAGCGGGGATTACAATGAGCAGTTCTTC.